Listed below are T cell receptor beta chains from one sample, sequenced in a study of blood T cell repertoires in COVID-19. Sequencing was performed with immunoSEQ multiplex PCR; in TCRdb, only in-frame clones are kept and a portion is missing. Here the sample spans fewer than 250,000 clones, roughly 82% being singletons. What was sequenced was PBMCs or T cells enriched from blood (not recorded which). The source is a woman aged 45 to 65 who had recovered from COVID-19. CDR3s include the opening cysteine and the closing phenylalanine or tryptophan. The order of the fields is J gene, V gene, clone size, D gene, CDR3 DNA, CDR3 protein. A D gene is named only where the DNA matches it firmly. Not every row has a clone size; where given, it reads once, few, many or a size class.

J: TRBJ1-6; V: TRBV30; size: NA; D: NA; DNA: TGTGCCTGGAGTCTGGACAGACTAAATTCACCCCTCCACTTT; CDR3: CAWSLDRLNSPLHF
J: TRBJ2-2; V: TRBV7-2; size: NA; D: NA; DNA: TGTGCCAGCAGCCGCGGACAGAGAAACACCGGGGAGCTGTTTTTT; CDR3: CASSRGQRNTGELFF
J: TRBJ2-3; V: TRBV15; size: NA; D: NA; DNA: TGTGCCACCAGCCCGGGACTCCCCACAGATACGCAGTATTTT; CDR3: CATSPGLPTDTQYF
J: TRBJ2-3; V: TRBV7-3; size: NA; D: TRBD1; DNA: TGTGCCAGCAGTATCAATGGACAGGAGGCAGATACGCAGTATTTT; CDR3: CASSINGQEADTQYF
J: TRBJ1-1; V: TRBV7-2; size: NA; D: TRBD1; DNA: TGTGCCAGCAGCAGCCGGGACAGGCCGAACACTGAAGCTTTCTTT; CDR3: CASSSRDRPNTEAFF
J: TRBJ1-5; V: TRBV9; size: NA; D: NA; DNA: TGTGCCAGCAGCGTTTGGAGGCGTAATAGCAATCAGCCCCAGCATTTT; CDR3: CASSVWRRNSNQPQHF
J: TRBJ2-5; V: TRBV2; size: NA; D: TRBD1; DNA: TGTGCCAGCAGTGAATTGGGACAGGGAGACCCACAGTACTTC; CDR3: CASSELGQGDPQYF
J: TRBJ1-5; V: TRBV30; size: NA; D: NA; DNA: TGTGCCTGGAGTAACAGGGCTCAATATAGCAATCAGCCCCAGCATTTT; CDR3: CAWSNRAQYSNQPQHF
J: TRBJ1-2; V: TRBV4-2; size: NA; D: TRBD1; DNA: TGTGCCAGCAGCCCTCTGGAGGGGGCAAAGGGCTACACCTTC; CDR3: CASSPLEGAKGYTF
J: TRBJ2-7; V: TRBV30; size: NA; D: TRBD1; DNA: TGTGCCTGGAGTCCAGACAGGGCCTCCTACGAGCAGTACTTC; CDR3: CAWSPDRASYEQYF
J: TRBJ2-3; V: TRBV28; size: NA; D: TRBD2; DNA: TGTGCCAGCTTGAGGACTAGTTTTCTCGGCACAGATACGCAGTATTTT; CDR3: CASLRTSFLGTDTQYF
J: TRBJ2-7; V: TRBV13; size: once; D: NA; DNA: TGTGCCAGCAGCTCAGGAGGGGGCTCCTACGAGCAGTACTTC; CDR3: CASSSGGGSYEQYF
J: TRBJ1-2; V: TRBV5-1; size: NA; D: NA; DNA: TGCGCCAGCAGCTTGGGACTTCGGGATTACGGCTTGCGGGGCTACACCTTC; CDR3: CASSLGLRDYGLRGYTF
J: TRBJ1-2; V: TRBV3-1/TRBV3-2; size: NA; D: NA; DNA: TGTGCCAGCAGCCGACGGGGGATTGATGCAGATCATGGCTACACCTTC; CDR3: CASSRRGIDADHGYTF
J: TRBJ1-4; V: TRBV13; size: NA; D: TRBD1; DNA: TGTGCCAGCAGCTTACGGACAGGGGGGATTGAAAAACTGTTTTTT; CDR3: CASSLRTGGIEKLFF
J: TRBJ2-1; V: TRBV15; size: NA; D: TRBD2; DNA: TGTGCCACCAGCAGAGATCTGACTAGCGGGAGTGTCGGGAATGAGCAGTTCTTC; CDR3: CATSRDLTSGSVGNEQFF
J: TRBJ1-4; V: TRBV10-3; size: NA; D: NA; DNA: TGTGCCATCAGTGAAGGGGTGGCAGGGGTGGAAAAACTGTTTTTT; CDR3: CAISEGVAGVEKLFF
J: TRBJ1-1; V: TRBV18; size: NA; D: TRBD1; DNA: TGTGCCAGCTCATCCGGACAGGGAATGAACACTGAAGCTTTCTTT; CDR3: CASSSGQGMNTEAFF
J: TRBJ2-7; V: TRBV7-8; size: NA; D: TRBD2; DNA: TGTGCCAGCAGCTCGGAGCGGGGGGTTGCCTACGAGCAGTACTTC; CDR3: CASSSERGVAYEQYF
J: TRBJ2-7; V: TRBV13; size: NA; D: TRBD2; DNA: TGTGCCAGCAGCGCCAGACTAGCGCCTACCCTCTACGAGCAGTACTTC; CDR3: CASSARLAPTLYEQYF
J: TRBJ2-7; V: TRBV5-1; size: NA; D: TRBD1; DNA: TGCGCCAGCAGCAACAACGACAGGGTCGGTTCTGAGCAGTACTTC; CDR3: CASSNNDRVGSEQYF
J: TRBJ1-2; V: TRBV5-4; size: NA; D: NA; DNA: TGTGCCAGCAGTTCGGCACAGGGATCCAACTATGGCTACACCTTC; CDR3: CASSSAQGSNYGYTF
J: TRBJ2-2; V: TRBV9; size: NA; D: NA; DNA: TGTGCCAGCAGCGCCAAGCCCACCGGGGAGCTGTTTTTT; CDR3: CASSAKPTGELFF
J: TRBJ1-2; V: TRBV9; size: NA; D: TRBD1; DNA: TGTGCCAGCGGTCGGGACAGCTATGGCTACACCTTC; CDR3: CASGRDSYGYTF
J: TRBJ1-2; V: TRBV7-2; size: few; D: NA; DNA: TGTGCCAGCAGCTTAGAGACAGGACGATATGGCTACACCTTC; CDR3: CASSLETGRYGYTF
J: TRBJ1-5; V: TRBV9; size: NA; D: TRBD1; DNA: TGTGCCAGCAGCGCAGGGGGGAACAATCAGCCCCAGCATTTT; CDR3: CASSAGGNNQPQHF
J: TRBJ2-5; V: TRBV4-3; size: NA; D: TRBD1; DNA: TGCGCCAGCAGCCAATCCACGACAGGGACGGAGACCCAGTACTTC; CDR3: CASSQSTTGTETQYF
J: TRBJ2-1; V: TRBV9; size: NA; D: TRBD2; DNA: TGTGCCAGCAGCGTAGATCCTAGCGGGAGGGGCAATGAGCAGTTCTTC; CDR3: CASSVDPSGRGNEQFF
J: TRBJ1-1; V: TRBV5-6; size: NA; D: NA; DNA: TGTGCCAGCAGCTATGGGGGGATGAACACTGAAGCTTTCTTT; CDR3: CASSYGGMNTEAFF
J: TRBJ1-5; V: TRBV30; size: NA; D: NA; DNA: TGTGCCTGGAGTCCCGGGAATAGCAATCAGCCCCAGCATTTT; CDR3: CAWSPGNSNQPQHF
J: TRBJ1-4; V: TRBV2; size: NA; D: TRBD1; DNA: TGTGCCAGCAGATCAGGGGGCCTTGGTGAAAAACTGTTTTTT; CDR3: CASRSGGLGEKLFF
J: TRBJ2-3; V: TRBV9; size: NA; D: NA; DNA: TGTGCCAGCAGCGGAACGTACTACACAGATACGCAGTATTTT; CDR3: CASSGTYYTDTQYF
J: TRBJ1-6; V: TRBV10-1; size: NA; D: TRBD1; DNA: TGCGCCAGCAGCCGGGACAGGATTAATTCACCCCTCCACTTT; CDR3: CASSRDRINSPLHF
J: TRBJ2-3; V: TRBV29-1; size: NA; D: NA; DNA: TGCAGCGTCGCCGGGAAAAGCACAGATACGCAGTATTTT; CDR3: CSVAGKSTDTQYF
J: TRBJ2-7; V: TRBV19; size: NA; D: TRBD1; DNA: TGTGCCAGTAGTGCTTACTCCGGGACAGACTACGAGCAGTACTTC; CDR3: CASSAYSGTDYEQYF
J: TRBJ2-7; V: TRBV7-2; size: NA; D: TRBD1; DNA: TGTGCCAGCAGCCCCGGGACAGTAAGCTCCTACGAGCAGTACTTC; CDR3: CASSPGTVSSYEQYF